The 17 T cell receptor beta chains presented below share a single source sample, sequenced in a study of technical replicates of blood from a handful of donors. Sequencing was performed with immunoSEQ multiplex PCR; in TCRdb, only in-frame clones are kept and a portion is missing. The table records tens of thousands of clones, around 93% of them present only once. The sample comprised T cells isolated from PBMCs. The receptors here all came from a human donor in good health.

For the CDR3, the DNA is TGTGCCAGCAGCTCTATCAACAGGGTTACAGATACGCAGTATTTT. Its translation: CASSSINRVTDTQYF. V is TRBV5-6 and J is TRBJ2-3, with D possibly TRBD1 on 6 matching bases. CDR1 is SGHDT and CDR2 is YYEEEE in the germline V gene. CDR3 length: 15 amino acids. Between the trimmed V and J ends, which lost 3 bases and 3 bases, there was a span of 14 bases.

This clone was detected a few times. The chain uses TRBV6-5 and TRBJ2-7; 12 nucleotides align to TRBD2. V lost 5 bases to trimming and J lost 2 bases; unmatched junction nucleotides: 4. Per the germline V gene, CDR1 is MNHEY and CDR2 is SVGAGI. This CDR3 is built from 15 residues. The CDR3 spells CASSPSGGAPYEQYF. CDR3 nucleotides: TGTGCCAGCAGTCCTAGCGGGGGGGCCCCCTACGAGCAGTACTTC.

The rearrangement links TRBV19 to TRBJ2-6; possibly TRBD1 for D (5 bases). V was shortened by 5 bases and J by 3 bases, with 11 bases between the two germline ends. Germline values: CDR1 LNHDA, CDR2 SQIVND (reference sequence). The CDR3 sequence is 15 residues long. CDR3 loop: CASSPEGVGANVLTF. The CDR3 DNA is TGTGCCAGTAGTCCCGAAGGGGTTGGGGCCAACGTCCTGACTTTC.

The rearrangement links TRBV2 to TRBJ1-1, with D perhaps matching TRBD1 (6 bases). The CDR3 covers 14 residues. V lost 8 bases and J 3 bases, leaving 16 bases between the germline ends. Germline CDR1 is SNHLY and CDR2 is FYNNEI. As DNA, the CDR3 is TGTGCCAGCCTCGTGGAACAGGGTGACACTGAAGCTTTCTTT. It specifies CASLVEQGDTEAFF.

The table lists this clone with a count of one. For the CDR3, the DNA is TGTGCCAGCACCAGAGGGGGGACAGGGACACACAATGAGCAGTTCTTC. Translation gives CASTRGGTGTHNEQFF. This rearrangement joins TRBV6-6 to TRBJ2-1; TRBD1 aligns across 9 bases. CDR1 MNHNY and CDR2 SVGAGI come from the germline V gene (reference sequence). The CDR3 loop spans 16 amino acids. The J segment lost 5 bases and the V segment lost 7 bases, leaving 12 bases of the junction unmatched.

This rearrangement joins TRBV28 to TRBJ1-3; maybe TRBD1 (6 bases). The CDR3 runs 15 residues. Germline assignment: CDR1 MDHEN and CDR2 SYDVKM. Trimming removed 6 bases at V and 6 bases at J, with 18 bases between. This CDR3 is CASSPGLGGPNTIYF. The CDR3 nucleotides read TGTGCCAGCAGCCCAGGGCTCGGGGGGCCAAACACCATATATTTT.

This clone was detected once. The chain is built from TRBV10-3 and TRBJ2-3; 11 bases are a match to TRBD2. CDR1 is ENHRY and CDR2 is SYGVKD in the germline V gene. The CDR3 loop spans 14 amino acids. The V gene end was trimmed by 3 bases and the J gene end by 5 bases; junction bases not matched to a gene: 1. CDR3 nucleotide sequence: TGTGCCATCAGTGACGGGACTAGCGGAGATACGCAGTATTTT. As protein: CAISDGTSGDTQYF.

The CDR3 region has the DNA TGCAGCGTTTGGACACTAGATACGCAGTATTTT. This translates into CSVWTLDTQYF. V usage is TRBV29-1 and J usage is TRBJ2-3; weak D call: TRBD1 (5 bases). Germline values: CDR1 SQVTM, CDR2 ANQGSEA. This CDR3 spans 11 amino acids. Trimming shortened V by 5 bases and J by 5 bases, and 8 bases separated the two germline ends.

This chain uses TRBV6-5 with TRBJ2-3; TRBD1 might be the D (5 bases). Germline CDR1 reads MNHEY; CDR2 reads SVGAGI. V was trimmed by 2 bases and J by 1 base, leaving 10 bases between them. This CDR3 contains 15 residues. For the CDR3, the DNA is TGTGCCAGCAGTTACGATTTAGGGGGCACAGATACGCAGTATTTT. Amino acids: CASSYDLGGTDTQYF.

J is TRBJ2-2 and V is TRBV7-9; TRBD1 matches at 10 bases. This CDR3 contains 14 residues. V lost 4 bases, J lost 7 bases, and 3 bases stayed unmatched. The germline V gene encodes CDR1 SEHNR and CDR2 FQNEAQ (reference sequence). CDR3 sequence: CASSSRTGGGELFF. The CDR3 coding sequence is TGTGCCAGCAGCTCCCGGACAGGGGGCGGGGAGCTGTTTTTT.

V and J are TRBV6-4 and TRBJ2-3; D may be TRBD1 (5 bases). Germline CDR1 reads MRHNA; CDR2 reads SNTAGT. Trimming shortened V by 4 bases and J by 2 bases, and 7 bases separated the two germline ends. The CDR3 has 13 amino acids. The CDR3 sequence: CASSGGPTDTQYF. As DNA, the CDR3 is TGTGCCAGCAGTGGGGGCCCCACAGATACGCAGTATTTT.

The chain is built from TRBV5-6 and TRBJ2-7, with 7 bases aligning to TRBD1. The germline gives CDR1 SGHDT, CDR2 YYEEEE. The J segment lost 5 bases and the V segment lost 6 bases, leaving 11 bases of the junction unmatched. CDR3 length: 14 amino acids. CDR3 coding DNA: TGTGCCAGCACCCCTGTGTCAGGGGGTAACGAGCAGTACTTC. Translated: CASTPVSGGNEQYF.

V is TRBV15 and J is TRBJ2-7, with D perhaps matching TRBD2 (5 bases). The CDR3 runs to 13 residues. The V and J ends lost 5 bases and 1 base respectively, with 9 bases between them. Germline CDR1 is LNHNV and CDR2 is YYDKDF (reference sequence). The CDR3 is CATSYGESYEQYF. CDR3 DNA: TGTGCCACCAGCTACGGGGAATCCTACGAGCAGTACTTC.

The V and J genes are TRBV4-1 and TRBJ2-1; D may be TRBD2 (6 bases). Germline V gene data show CDR1 as MGHRA and CDR2 as YSYEKL. Trimming removed 4 bases at V and 0 bases at J, with 16 bases between. The CDR3 spans 17 residues. The CDR3 sequence is CASSLLLTSSSYNEQFF. Here the CDR3 DNA reads TGCGCCAGCAGCCTCCTCCTGACTAGTAGCTCCTACAATGAGCAGTTCTTC.

The V and J genes are TRBV5-8 and TRBJ1-4; 7 bases are shared with TRBD1. CDR3 length equals 14 residues. After removal of 3 bases from V and 4 bases from J, the junction contained 3 bases not matched to a gene. Germline V lookup: CDR1 SGHTS, CDR2 YDEGEE. The CDR3 DNA is TGTGCCAGCAGCTACGGGACAGATAATGAAAAACTGTTTTTT. Amino acid sequence: CASSYGTDNEKLFF.

This chain uses TRBV27 with TRBJ1-6; D not resolved. The length of the CDR3 is 15 residues. Germline CDR1 MNHEY, CDR2 SMNVEV (reference sequence). The ends were cut back, 4 bases at V and 1 base at J, with 8 bases in the middle. CDR3 region: CASSWSSSYNSPLHF. Here the CDR3 DNA reads TGTGCCAGCAGTTGGAGCAGTTCCTATAATTCACCCCTCCACTTT.

The rearrangement links TRBV28 to TRBJ1-1; D remains ambiguous. Deletions cut 3 bases from V and 3 bases from J, with 8 bases between. Per germline, CDR1 MDHEN and CDR2 SYDVKM. The CDR3 contains 13 residues. The DNA of the CDR3 is TGTGCCAGCAGTTTCCCGGGGTACACTGAAGCTTTCTTT. Its protein product is CASSFPGYTEAFF.